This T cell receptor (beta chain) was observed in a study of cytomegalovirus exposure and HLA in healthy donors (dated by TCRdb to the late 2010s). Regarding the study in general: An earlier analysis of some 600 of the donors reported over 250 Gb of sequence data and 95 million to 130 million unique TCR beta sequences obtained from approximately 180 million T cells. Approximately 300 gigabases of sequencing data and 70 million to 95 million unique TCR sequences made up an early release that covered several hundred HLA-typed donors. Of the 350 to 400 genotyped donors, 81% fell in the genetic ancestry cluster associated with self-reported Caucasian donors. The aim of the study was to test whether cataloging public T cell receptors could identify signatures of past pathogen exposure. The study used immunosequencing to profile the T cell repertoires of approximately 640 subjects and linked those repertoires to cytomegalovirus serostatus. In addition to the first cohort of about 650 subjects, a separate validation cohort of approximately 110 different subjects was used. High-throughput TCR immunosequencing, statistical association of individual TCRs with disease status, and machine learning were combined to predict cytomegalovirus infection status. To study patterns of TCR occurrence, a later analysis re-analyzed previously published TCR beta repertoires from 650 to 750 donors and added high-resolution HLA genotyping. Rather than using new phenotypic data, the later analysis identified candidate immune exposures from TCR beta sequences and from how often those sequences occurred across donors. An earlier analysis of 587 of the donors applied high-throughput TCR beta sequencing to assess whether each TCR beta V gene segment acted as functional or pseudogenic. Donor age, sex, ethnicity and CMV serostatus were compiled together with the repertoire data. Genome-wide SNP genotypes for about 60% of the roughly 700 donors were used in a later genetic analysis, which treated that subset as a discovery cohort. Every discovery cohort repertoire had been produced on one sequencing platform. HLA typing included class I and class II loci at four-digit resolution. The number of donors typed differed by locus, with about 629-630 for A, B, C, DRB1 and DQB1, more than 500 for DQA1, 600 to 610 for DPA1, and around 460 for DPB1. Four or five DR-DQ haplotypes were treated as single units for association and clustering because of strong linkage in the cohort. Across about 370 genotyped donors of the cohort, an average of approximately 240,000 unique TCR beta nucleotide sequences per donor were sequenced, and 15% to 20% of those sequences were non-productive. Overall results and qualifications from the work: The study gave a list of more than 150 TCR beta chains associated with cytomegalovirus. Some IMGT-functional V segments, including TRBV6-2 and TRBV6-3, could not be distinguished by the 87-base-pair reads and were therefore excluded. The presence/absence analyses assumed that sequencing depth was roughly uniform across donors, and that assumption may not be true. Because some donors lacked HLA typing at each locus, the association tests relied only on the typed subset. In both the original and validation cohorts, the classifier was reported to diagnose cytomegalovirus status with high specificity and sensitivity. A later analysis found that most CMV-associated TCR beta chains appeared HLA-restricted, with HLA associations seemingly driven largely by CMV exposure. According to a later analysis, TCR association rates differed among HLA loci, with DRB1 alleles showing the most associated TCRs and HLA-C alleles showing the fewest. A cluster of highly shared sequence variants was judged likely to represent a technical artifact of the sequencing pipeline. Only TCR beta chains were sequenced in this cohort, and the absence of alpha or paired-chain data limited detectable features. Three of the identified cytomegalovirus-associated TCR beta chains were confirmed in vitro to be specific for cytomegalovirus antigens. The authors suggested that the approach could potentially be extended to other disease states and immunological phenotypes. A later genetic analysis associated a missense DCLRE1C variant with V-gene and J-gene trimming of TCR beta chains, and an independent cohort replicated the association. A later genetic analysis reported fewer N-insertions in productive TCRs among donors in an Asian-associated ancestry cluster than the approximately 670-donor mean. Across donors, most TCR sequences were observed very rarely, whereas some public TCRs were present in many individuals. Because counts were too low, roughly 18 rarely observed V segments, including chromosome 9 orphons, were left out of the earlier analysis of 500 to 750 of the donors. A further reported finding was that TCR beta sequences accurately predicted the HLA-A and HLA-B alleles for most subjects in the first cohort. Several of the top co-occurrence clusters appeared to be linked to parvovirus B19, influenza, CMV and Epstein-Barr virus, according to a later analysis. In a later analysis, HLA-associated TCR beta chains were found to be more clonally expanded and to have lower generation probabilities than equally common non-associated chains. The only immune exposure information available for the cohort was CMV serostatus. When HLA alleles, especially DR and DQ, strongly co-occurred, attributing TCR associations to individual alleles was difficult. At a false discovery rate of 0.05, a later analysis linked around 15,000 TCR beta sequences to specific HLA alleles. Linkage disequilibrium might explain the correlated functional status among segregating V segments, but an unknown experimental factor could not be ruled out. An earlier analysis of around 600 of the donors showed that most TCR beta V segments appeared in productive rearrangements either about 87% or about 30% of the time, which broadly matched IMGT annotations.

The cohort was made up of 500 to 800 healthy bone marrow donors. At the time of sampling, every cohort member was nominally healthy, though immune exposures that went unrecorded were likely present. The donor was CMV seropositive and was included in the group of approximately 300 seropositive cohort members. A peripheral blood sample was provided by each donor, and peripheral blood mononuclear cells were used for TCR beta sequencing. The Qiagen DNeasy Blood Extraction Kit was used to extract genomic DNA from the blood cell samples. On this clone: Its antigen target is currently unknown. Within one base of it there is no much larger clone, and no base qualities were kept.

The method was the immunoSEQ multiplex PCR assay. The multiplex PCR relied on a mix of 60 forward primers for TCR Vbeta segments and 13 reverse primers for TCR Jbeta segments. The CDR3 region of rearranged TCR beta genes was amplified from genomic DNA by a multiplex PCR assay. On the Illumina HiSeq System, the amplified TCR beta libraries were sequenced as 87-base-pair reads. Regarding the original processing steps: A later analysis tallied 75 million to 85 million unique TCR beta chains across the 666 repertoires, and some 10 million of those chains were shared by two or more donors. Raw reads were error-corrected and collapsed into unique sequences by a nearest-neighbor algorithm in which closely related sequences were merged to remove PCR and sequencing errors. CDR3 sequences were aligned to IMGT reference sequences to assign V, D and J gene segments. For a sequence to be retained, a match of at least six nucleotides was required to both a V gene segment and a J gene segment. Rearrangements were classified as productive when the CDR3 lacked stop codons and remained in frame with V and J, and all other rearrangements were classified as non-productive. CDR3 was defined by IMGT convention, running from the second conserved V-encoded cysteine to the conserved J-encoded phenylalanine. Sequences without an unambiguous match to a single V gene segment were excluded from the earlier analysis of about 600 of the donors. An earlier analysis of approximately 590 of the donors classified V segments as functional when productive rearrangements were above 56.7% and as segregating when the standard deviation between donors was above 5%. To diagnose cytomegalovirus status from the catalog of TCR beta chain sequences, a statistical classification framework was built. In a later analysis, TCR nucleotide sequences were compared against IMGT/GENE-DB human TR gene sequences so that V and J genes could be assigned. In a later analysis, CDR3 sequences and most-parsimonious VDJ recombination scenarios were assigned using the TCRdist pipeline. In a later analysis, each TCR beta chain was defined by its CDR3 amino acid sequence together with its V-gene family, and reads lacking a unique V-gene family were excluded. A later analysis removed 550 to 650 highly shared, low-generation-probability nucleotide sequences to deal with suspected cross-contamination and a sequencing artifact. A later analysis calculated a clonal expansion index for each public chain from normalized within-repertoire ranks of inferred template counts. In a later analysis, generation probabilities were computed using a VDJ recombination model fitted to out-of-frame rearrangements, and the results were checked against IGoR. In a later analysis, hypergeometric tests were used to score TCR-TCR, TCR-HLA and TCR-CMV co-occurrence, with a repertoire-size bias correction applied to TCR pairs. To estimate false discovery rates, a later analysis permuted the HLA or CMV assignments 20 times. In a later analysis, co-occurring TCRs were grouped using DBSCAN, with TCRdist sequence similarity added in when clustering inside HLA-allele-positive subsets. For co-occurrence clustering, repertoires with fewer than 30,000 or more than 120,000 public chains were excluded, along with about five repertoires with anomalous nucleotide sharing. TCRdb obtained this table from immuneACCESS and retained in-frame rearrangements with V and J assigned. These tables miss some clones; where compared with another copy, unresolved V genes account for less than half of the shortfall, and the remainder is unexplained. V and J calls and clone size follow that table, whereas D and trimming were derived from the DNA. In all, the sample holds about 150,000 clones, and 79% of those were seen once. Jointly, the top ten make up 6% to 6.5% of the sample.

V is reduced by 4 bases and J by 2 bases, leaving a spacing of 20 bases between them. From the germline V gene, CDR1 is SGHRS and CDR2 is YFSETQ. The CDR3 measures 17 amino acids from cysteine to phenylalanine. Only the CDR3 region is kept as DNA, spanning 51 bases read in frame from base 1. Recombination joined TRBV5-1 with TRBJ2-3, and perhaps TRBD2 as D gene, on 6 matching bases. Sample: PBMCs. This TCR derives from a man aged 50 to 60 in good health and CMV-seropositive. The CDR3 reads CASSQPMGEELTDTQYF. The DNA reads TGCGCCAGCAGCCAACCTATGGGGGAGGAACTCACAGATACGCAGTATTTT.